This TCR beta chain originates from a study of blood T cells in healthy people across ages. The germline V gene has CDR1 SEHNR and CDR2 FQNEAQ (reference sequence). With V trimmed by 5 bases and J by 3 bases, 14 bases remained unmatched. This CDR3 is built from 17 residues. A word on this clonotype: Antigen unknown.

Whole-study findings and limits: Significant beta diversity loss was already apparent by age approximately 40, declining roughly linearly. Using unsorted PBMCs precluded a conclusive naive versus antigen-experienced comparison.

The authors ran a second PCR of about 7 to 12 cycles using a sample-barcoded 5' primer and a J-beta primer mix. TCRdb independently ran MiXCR on the 5' RACE reads; one entry per CDR3 protein. The sample lists hundreds of thousands of distinct CDR3 sequences; under 55% were seen once. Sequencing was done on a sample of blood. This rearrangement joins TRBV7-9 to TRBJ2-7; 9 nucleotides match TRBD1. The sequence derives from a man aged 55-75 years in good health. The CDR3 region is CASSTRDRDLWGYEQYF. Here the CDR3 DNA reads TGTGCCAGCAGCACCCGGGACAGGGACTTATGGGGCTACGAGCAGTACTTC.